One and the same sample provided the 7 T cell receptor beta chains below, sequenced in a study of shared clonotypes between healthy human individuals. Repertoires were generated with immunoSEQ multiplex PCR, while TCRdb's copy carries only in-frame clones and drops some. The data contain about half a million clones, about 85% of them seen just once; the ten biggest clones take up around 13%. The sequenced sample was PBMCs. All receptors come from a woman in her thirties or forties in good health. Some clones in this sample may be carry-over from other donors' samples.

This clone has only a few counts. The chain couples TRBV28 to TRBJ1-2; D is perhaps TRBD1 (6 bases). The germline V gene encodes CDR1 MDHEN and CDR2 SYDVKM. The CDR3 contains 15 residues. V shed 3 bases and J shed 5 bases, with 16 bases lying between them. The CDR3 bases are TGTGCCAGCAGTTTGGCCCTGGGGGGCTGGTATGGCTACACCTTC. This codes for CASSLALGGWYGYTF.

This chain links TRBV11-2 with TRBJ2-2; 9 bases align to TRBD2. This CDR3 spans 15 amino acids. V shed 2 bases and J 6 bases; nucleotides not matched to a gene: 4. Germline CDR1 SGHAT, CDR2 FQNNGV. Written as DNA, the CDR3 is TGTGCCAGCAGCTTAATTCGCGGGAGGGCCGGGGAGCTGTTTTTT. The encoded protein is CASSLIRGRAGELFF.

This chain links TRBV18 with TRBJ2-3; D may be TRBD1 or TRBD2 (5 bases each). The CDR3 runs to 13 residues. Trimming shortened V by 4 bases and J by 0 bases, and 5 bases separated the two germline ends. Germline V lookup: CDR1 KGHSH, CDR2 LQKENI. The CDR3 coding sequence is TGTGCCAGCTCACGGGACAGCACAGATACGCAGTATTTT. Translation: CASSRDSTDTQYF. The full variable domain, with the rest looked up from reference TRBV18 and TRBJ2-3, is NAGVMQNPRHLVRRRGQEARLRCSPMKGHSHVYWYRQLPEEGLKFMVYLQKENIIDESGMPKERFSAEFPKEGPSILRIQQVVRGDSAAYFCASSRDSTDTQYFGPGTRLTVL.

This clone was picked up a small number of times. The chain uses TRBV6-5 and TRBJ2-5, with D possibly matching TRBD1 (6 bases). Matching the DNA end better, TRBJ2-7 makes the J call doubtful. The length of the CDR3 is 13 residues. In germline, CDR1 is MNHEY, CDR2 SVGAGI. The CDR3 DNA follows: TGTGCCAGCAGGCAGGCAGGGGTCCACGAGCAGTACTTC. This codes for CASRQAGVHEQYF.

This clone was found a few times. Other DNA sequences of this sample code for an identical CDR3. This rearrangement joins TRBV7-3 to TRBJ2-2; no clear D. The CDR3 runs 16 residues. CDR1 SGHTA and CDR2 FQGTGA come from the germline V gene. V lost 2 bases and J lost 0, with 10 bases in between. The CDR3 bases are TGTGCCAGCAGCTTATCAGCAGCTACGAACACCGGGGAGCTGTTTTTT. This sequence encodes CASSLSAATNTGELFF.

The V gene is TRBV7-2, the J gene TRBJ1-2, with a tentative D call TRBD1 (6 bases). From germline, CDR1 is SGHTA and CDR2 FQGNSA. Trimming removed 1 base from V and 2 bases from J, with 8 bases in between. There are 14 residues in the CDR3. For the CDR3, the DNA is TGTGCCAGCAGCTTAGATGGACAGAACTATGGCTACACCTTC. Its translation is CASSLDGQNYGYTF.

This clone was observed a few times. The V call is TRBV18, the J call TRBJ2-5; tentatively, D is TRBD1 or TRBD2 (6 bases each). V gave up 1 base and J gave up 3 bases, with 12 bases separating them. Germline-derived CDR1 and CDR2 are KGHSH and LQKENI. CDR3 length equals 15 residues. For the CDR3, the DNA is TGTGCCAGCTCACCACAAAGGGGGGCGGAAGAGACCCAGTACTTC. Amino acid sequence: CASSPQRGAEETQYF.